This TCR beta chain was sequenced in a study of naive and memory T cell subsets. Both TRBC1 and TRBC2 were covered by a beta constant-region primer of two equimolar oligonucleotides. MiXCR was run by TCRdb on the UMI-ligation and nested PCR reads, yielding one entry per CDR3 protein. Of 140,000 to 150,000 distinct CDR3 sequences listed, 15% to 20% are singletons. This CDR3 spans 12 amino acids. Trimming pared 2 bases from V and 4 bases from J, leaving 5 bases between. Germline V lookup: CDR1 SGHAT, CDR2 FQDESV (reference sequence). Findings and limits, study-wide: Naive and memory subsets had different power law exponents for TCR abundance. Findings for naive and memory subsets could not be checked against ground truth. Possibly reflecting memory cells re-expressing CD45RA, a few larger clonotypes occurred in naive repertoires, especially CD8.

To note about this clonotype: The antigen remains undetermined.

The V and J genes are TRBV11-1 and TRBJ2-5; D is uncertain. Sequencing was done on a sample of naive CD4+ T cells from blood. This receptor was obtained from a human donor in good health. CDR3 DNA: TGTGCCAGCAGCTTAAGGACAGAGACCCAGTACTTC. Its protein is CASSLRTETQYF.